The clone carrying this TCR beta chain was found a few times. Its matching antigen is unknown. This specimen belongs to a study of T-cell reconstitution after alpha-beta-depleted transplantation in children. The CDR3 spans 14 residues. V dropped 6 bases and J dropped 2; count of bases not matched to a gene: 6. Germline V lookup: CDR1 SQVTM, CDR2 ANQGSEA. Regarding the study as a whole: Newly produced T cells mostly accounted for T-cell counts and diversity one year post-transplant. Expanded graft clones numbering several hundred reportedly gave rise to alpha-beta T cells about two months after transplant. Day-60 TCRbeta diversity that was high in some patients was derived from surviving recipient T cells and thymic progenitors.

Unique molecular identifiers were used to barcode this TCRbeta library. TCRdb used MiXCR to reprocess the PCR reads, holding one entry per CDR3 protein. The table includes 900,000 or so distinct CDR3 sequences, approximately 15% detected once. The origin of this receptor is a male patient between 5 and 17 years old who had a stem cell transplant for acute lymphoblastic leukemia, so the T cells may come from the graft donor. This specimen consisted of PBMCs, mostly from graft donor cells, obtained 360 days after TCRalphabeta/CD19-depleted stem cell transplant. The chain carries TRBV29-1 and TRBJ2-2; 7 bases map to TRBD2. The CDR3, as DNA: TGCAGCGTCTCAGCGGGACTCAACACCGGGGAGCTGTTTTTT. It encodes CSVSAGLNTGELFF.